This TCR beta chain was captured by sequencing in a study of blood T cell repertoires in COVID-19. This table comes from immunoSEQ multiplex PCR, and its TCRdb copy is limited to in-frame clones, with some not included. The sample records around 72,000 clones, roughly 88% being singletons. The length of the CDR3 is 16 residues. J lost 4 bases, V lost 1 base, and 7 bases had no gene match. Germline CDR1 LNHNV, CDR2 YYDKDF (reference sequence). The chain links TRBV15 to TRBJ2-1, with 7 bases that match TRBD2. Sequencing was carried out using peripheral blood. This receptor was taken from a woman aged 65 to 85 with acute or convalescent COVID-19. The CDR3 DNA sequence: TGTGCCACCAGCAGAGTCGGGACTACTTCATACAATGAGCAGTTCTTC. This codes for CATSRVGTTSYNEQFF.